The rows below give T cell receptor beta chains drawn from one sample of a study of blood T cell repertoires in COVID-19. Assay: immunoSEQ multiplex PCR; the TCRdb copy retains only in-frame clones and omits some. The table has around 150,000 clones, around 86% seen once. Sequenced: peripheral blood. The receptors come from a man younger than 30 with acute or convalescent COVID-19. Each CDR3 is given with its conserved first and last residue. A D gene is named only where the DNA matches it firmly. The size field is filled for only some rows; it gives once, few, many or a size class.

V gene: TRBV9
clone size: -
D gene: -
J gene: TRBJ2-2
CDR3 DNA: TGTGCCAGCAGCGTAGGTGGGGGGGCCACCGGGGAGCTGTTTTTT
CDR3 protein: CASSVGGGATGELFF

V gene: TRBV29-1
clone size: -
D gene: -
J gene: TRBJ1-2
CDR3 DNA: TGCACTGAGGGGGATGGCTACACCTTC
CDR3 protein: CTEGDGYTF

V gene: TRBV28
clone size: once
D gene: -
J gene: TRBJ1-1
CDR3 DNA: TGTGCCAGCAGCCTCCCCTTTTGGACAGCCGGGAACACTGAAGCTTTCTTT
CDR3 protein: CASSLPFWTAGNTEAFF

V gene: TRBV14
clone size: -
D gene: TRBD1
J gene: TRBJ1-2
CDR3 DNA: TGTGCCAGCAGCCGGACAGGGCATTTTAATAACTATGGCTACACCTTC
CDR3 protein: CASSRTGHFNNYGYTF

V gene: TRBV6-1
clone size: -
D gene: TRBD2
J gene: TRBJ2-3
CDR3 DNA: TGTGCCAGCAGTGAATTCCGGCGGGGGGCGGGAGATACGCAGTATTTT
CDR3 protein: CASSEFRRGAGDTQYF

V gene: TRBV14
clone size: -
D gene: -
J gene: TRBJ2-5
CDR3 DNA: TGTGCCAGCAGCCTCCTCGAGACCCAGTACTTC
CDR3 protein: CASSLLETQYF

V gene: TRBV4-1
clone size: -
D gene: TRBD1
J gene: TRBJ1-5
CDR3 DNA: TGCGCCAGCAGCCAAGATTTGGCAGGGGGGCAGCCCCAGCATTTT
CDR3 protein: CASSQDLAGGQPQHF

V gene: TRBV29-1
clone size: few
D gene: -
J gene: TRBJ1-4
CDR3 DNA: TGCAGCGTTGGGGGGGACCGGTTTGGTGAAAAACTGTTTTTT
CDR3 protein: CSVGGDRFGEKLFF

V gene: TRBV11-2
clone size: -
D gene: TRBD1
J gene: TRBJ1-4
CDR3 DNA: TGTGCCAGCAGCTTAGGGGACAGGCTAAGTGAAAAACTGTTTTTT
CDR3 protein: CASSLGDRLSEKLFF

V gene: TRBV6-5
clone size: -
D gene: TRBD2
J gene: TRBJ2-2
CDR3 DNA: TGTGCCAGCAGTTTTAGCGGGGGGGAGCCCGGGGAGCTGTTTTTT
CDR3 protein: CASSFSGGEPGELFF

V gene: TRBV7-2
clone size: -
D gene: -
J gene: TRBJ1-1
CDR3 DNA: TGTGCCAGCAGCTTAAACGGGAACACTGAAGCTTTCTTT
CDR3 protein: CASSLNGNTEAFF

V gene: TRBV9
clone size: -
D gene: -
J gene: TRBJ2-7
CDR3 DNA: TGTGCCAGCAGCGTTCAGGGGATGGGAGAGCAGTACTTC
CDR3 protein: CASSVQGMGEQYF

V gene: TRBV2
clone size: -
D gene: TRBD2
J gene: TRBJ2-3
CDR3 DNA: TGTGCCAGCAGGCCCCGGACTAGCGGGGGCGATACGCAGTATTTT
CDR3 protein: CASRPRTSGGDTQYF

V gene: TRBV10-1
clone size: -
D gene: TRBD2
J gene: TRBJ2-3
CDR3 DNA: TGCGCCAGCAGTGAAAGCGGGGGGGCAGGCACAGATACGCAGTATTTT
CDR3 protein: CASSESGGAGTDTQYF

V gene: TRBV5-4
clone size: -
D gene: -
J gene: TRBJ1-2
CDR3 DNA: TGTGCCAGCAGCTCCCCACCGGGAGATAACTATGGCTACACCTTC
CDR3 protein: CASSSPPGDNYGYTF

V gene: TRBV3-1/TRBV3-2
clone size: -
D gene: TRBD2
J gene: TRBJ2-1
CDR3 DNA: TGTGCCAGCAGCCAAGTACTGGCGGGGGTGTACAATGAGCAGTTCTTC
CDR3 protein: CASSQVLAGVYNEQFF

V gene: TRBV9
clone size: -
D gene: -
J gene: TRBJ2-7
CDR3 DNA: TGTGCCAGCAGCGCGACAATCGGTCCCTCCTACGAGCAGTACTTC
CDR3 protein: CASSATIGPSYEQYF

V gene: TRBV11-2
clone size: once
D gene: TRBD2
J gene: TRBJ2-4
CDR3 DNA: TGTGCCAGCAGCCCCCGACTAGCGGGGGGGATTCAGTACTTC
CDR3 protein: CASSPRLAGGIQYF

V gene: TRBV10-2
clone size: few
D gene: -
J gene: TRBJ1-5
CDR3 DNA: TGCGCCAGCAAACAGGGCCCTATTCAGCCCCAGCATTTT
CDR3 protein: CASKQGPIQPQHF

V gene: TRBV7-7
clone size: -
D gene: TRBD1
J gene: TRBJ2-3
CDR3 DNA: TGTGCCAGCATAACAGGGGGCATGAGGGATACGCAGTATTTT
CDR3 protein: CASITGGMRDTQYF

V gene: TRBV11-3
clone size: once
D gene: TRBD2
J gene: TRBJ2-3
CDR3 DNA: TGTGCCAGCAGCTTAGGGGTCGGGGGGACCACAGATACGCAGTATTTT
CDR3 protein: CASSLGVGGTTDTQYF

V gene: TRBV2
clone size: few
D gene: -
J gene: TRBJ1-4
CDR3 DNA: TGTGCCAGCAGCGACAGAGCAACTAATGAAAAACTGTTTTTT
CDR3 protein: CASSDRATNEKLFF

V gene: TRBV19
clone size: -
D gene: TRBD2
J gene: TRBJ2-3
CDR3 DNA: TGTGCCAGTAGTATAGTAAGCGGGGGGGCCCAGTATTTT
CDR3 protein: CASSIVSGGAQYF